These 14 T cell receptor beta chains originate from one sample sequenced in a study of blood T cells in healthy people across ages. Then a second PCR, running about 6 to 12 cycles, was carried out with a sample-barcoded 5' primer and a J-beta primer mix. Each CDR3 protein is one row after TCRdb ran MiXCR on the 5' RACE reads. The data show about 1.5 million distinct CDR3 sequences, about 40% seen once. Sequenced sample: blood. These receptors all come from a woman younger than 35 in good health.

Points on this clonotype: The junction departs from the called germline gene at one end, perhaps through a read error. The chain links TRBV2 to TRBJ2-7; 8 nucleotides agree with TRBD1. The CDR3 sequence is 15 residues long. Germline values: CDR1 SNHLY, CDR2 FYNNEI. CDR3 sequence (DNA): TGTACCAGCAGGGCCGGGACAGGTCCTTACTACGAGCAGTACTTC. This sequence encodes CTSRAGTGPYYEQYF.

The rearrangement joins TRBV20-1 to TRBJ2-7; 9 bases agree with TRBD1. Unmatched junction bases numbered 14, after V lost 3 bases and J lost 2 bases. The CDR3 is made up of 17 amino acids. Per germline, CDR1 DFQATT and CDR2 SNEGSKA (reference sequence). CDR3 sequence (DNA): TGCAGTGCTAGGGGGGGCCTCGGGACAGGGATTCCCTACGAGCAGTACTTC. It encodes CSARGGLGTGIPYEQYF.

A few counts support this clonotype. This chain uses TRBV9 with TRBJ2-3; D is ambiguous. Per germline, CDR1 SGDLS and CDR2 YYNGEE. The CDR3 is made up of 14 amino acids. V was shortened by 6 bases and J by 2 bases, with 13 bases between the two germline ends. CDR3 loop: CASTRRPDTDTQYF. As DNA, the CDR3 is TGTGCCAGCACTCGGCGCCCCGACACAGATACGCAGTATTTT.

The gene calls are TRBV12-3 or TRBV12-4 and TRBJ2-5, with 11 bases identical to TRBD2. The junction had 8 bases not matched to a gene; V was cut back by 5 bases and J by 3 bases. The CDR3 has 16 amino acids. The DNA for the CDR3 is TGTGCCAGCAGTCCGGGACTAGCGGAAGCCAAAGAGACCCAGTACTTC. Its protein is CASSPGLAEAKETQYF.

V and J are TRBV5-1 and TRBJ2-1; 11 nucleotides match TRBD2. The junction had 4 bases not matched to a gene; V was cut back by 3 bases and J by 5 bases. The CDR3 sequence is 15 residues long. Germline assignment: CDR1 SGHRS and CDR2 YFSETQ. The CDR3 spells CASSWGGLADNEQFF. The DNA of the CDR3 is TGCGCCAGCAGCTGGGGGGGACTAGCGGACAATGAGCAGTTCTTC. The complete variable domain, with remaining parts taken from reference TRBV5-1 and TRBJ2-1, reads KAGVTQTPRYLIKTRGQQVTLSCSPISGHRSVSWYQQTPGQGLQFLFEYFSETQRNKGNFPGRFSGRQFSNSRSEMNVSTLELGDSALYLCASSWGGLADNEQFFGPGTRLTVL.

This clonotype was counted many times. The chain uses TRBV6-5 and TRBJ2-7; D might be TRBD1 or TRBD2, each matching 5 bases. CDR3 length: 15 residues. Trimming shortened V by 0 bases and J by 5 bases, and 14 bases separated the two germline ends. Looked up from germline, CDR1 is MNHEY and CDR2 is SVGAGI. The CDR3 spells CASSYSDGDRDEQYF. DNA for the CDR3: TGTGCCAGCAGTTACTCGGACGGGGACCGGGACGAGCAGTACTTC.

The rearrangement uses TRBV20-1 and TRBJ1-2; D not certain. The V gene's germline CDR1 is DFQATT and CDR2 SNEGSKA (reference sequence). The CDR3 has 11 residues. CDR3 protein: CSQRSGYGYTF. CDR3 nucleotides: TGCAGCCAGCGATCAGGTTATGGCTACACCTTC.

This clonotype was picked up a small number of times. The J gene is TRBJ1-2, the V gene TRBV20-1; D perhaps matches TRBD1 (5 bases). V lost 4 bases, J lost 0 bases, and 12 bases lay in between. Germline V CDR1 and CDR2: DFQATT, SNEGSKA (reference sequence). This CDR3 spans 14 amino acids. This CDR3 is CSANEQASNYGYTF. CDR3 bases: TGCAGTGCTAACGAACAGGCATCTAACTATGGCTACACCTTC.

This clonotype was seen a few times. J is TRBJ1-2 and V is TRBV10-3, with no clear D. Germline V lookup: CDR1 ENHRY, CDR2 SYGVKD. This CDR3 is 13 amino acids long. The V and J ends lost 3 bases and 2 bases respectively, with 7 bases between them. The CDR3 here is CAISDPANYGYTF. The CDR3 DNA sequence: TGTGCCATCAGTGACCCAGCCAACTATGGCTACACCTTC.

The chain joins TRBV3-1 to TRBJ2-5; tentatively, D is TRBD1 (6 bases). The V gene's germline CDR1 is LGHDT and CDR2 YNNKEL (reference sequence). The length of the CDR3 is 14 residues. The V end lost 3 bases, the J end lost 1 base, and 9 bases lay between the germline ends. The CDR3 region is CASSHPRGQETQYF. DNA of the CDR3: TGTGCCAGCAGCCATCCCAGGGGCCAAGAGACCCAGTACTTC.

J is TRBJ2-6 and V is TRBV14, with D perhaps TRBD1 (5 bases). Looked up from germline, CDR1 is SGHDN and CDR2 is FVKESK. The CDR3 has 15 amino acids. Trimming pared 4 bases from V and 2 bases from J, leaving 9 bases between. This CDR3 is CASSPVGAGANVLTF. The CDR3 DNA is TGTGCCAGCAGCCCGGTAGGGGCTGGGGCCAACGTCCTGACTTTC. The full variable domain, completed using reference TRBV14 and TRBJ2-6, is EAGVTQFPSHSVIEKGQTVTLRCDPISGHDNLYWYRRVMGKEIKFLLHFVKESKQDESGMPNNRFLAERTGGTYSTLKVQPAELEDSGVYFCASSPVGAGANVLTFGAGSRLTVL.

This chain links TRBV7-8 with TRBJ2-5, with a weak D call TRBD2 (6 bases). V gave up 5 bases and J gave up 5 bases, with 21 bases separating them. The CDR3 contains 16 residues. Germline CDR1 reads SGHVS; CDR2 reads FQNEAQ. CDR3 DNA sequence: TGTGCCAGCAGCCACAGTACGGGGAGGAGTCCGGAGACCCAGTACTTC. It translates to CASSHSTGRSPETQYF.

In its sample, this clonotype was seen a few times. The gene calls are TRBV19 and TRBJ2-1; no reliable D call. This CDR3 is built from 16 residues. Germline-derived CDR1 and CDR2 are LNHDA and SQIVND (reference sequence). Deletions cut 1 base from V and 5 bases from J, with 15 bases between. The CDR3: CASSIVRQVSHNEQFF. Here the CDR3 DNA reads TGTGCCAGTAGTATAGTCAGGCAGGTGAGCCACAATGAGCAGTTCTTC. Full variable domain (rest looked up from reference TRBV19 and TRBJ2-1): DGGITQSPKYLFRKEGQNVTLSCEQNLNHDAMYWYRQDPGQGLRLIYYSQIVNDFQKGDIAEGYSVSREKKESFPLTVTSAQKNPTAFYLCASSIVRQVSHNEQFFGPGTRLTVL.

The V and J genes are TRBV11-2 and TRBJ2-5, with TRBD1 identical over 7 bases. The CDR3 sequence is 16 residues long. Per germline, CDR1 SGHAT and CDR2 FQNNGV. Trimming took 1 base from V and 11 from J; bases not matched to a gene: 16. Here the CDR3 reads CASSLGRGSPNFEQYF. CDR3 in DNA: TGTGCCAGCAGCTTAGGCAGGGGGAGCCCCAATTTTGAGCAGTACTTC. Based on the CDR3 plus reference TRBV11-2 and TRBJ2-5, the full variable domain is EAGVAQSPRYKIIEKRQSVAFWCNPISGHATLYWYQQILGQGPKLLIQFQNNGVVDDSQLPKDRFSAERLKGVDSTLKIQPAKLEDSAVYLCASSLGRGSPNFEQYFGPGTRLLVL.